This T cell receptor beta chain stems from a study of vaccination and CD4 T cells after COVID-19. The wider study: Collection of post-vaccine samples followed dose two by a median 72 days, spanning a range of 14 to 241.

Treatment reported: 10-day PBMC culture with coronavirus spike peptide pools or control peptides (ViraFEST assay). First, ViraFEST expanded antigen-specific T cells with peptide pools, and next it sequenced the TCRs. The study sequenced cultured CD4+ T cell DNA using the Oncomine TCR Beta short-read assay. Using its own MiXCR run on the PCR reads, TCRdb lists one record per CDR3 protein. The sample yields 18,000 or so distinct CDR3 sequences, around half seen once. As to this clonotype: Antigen unknown.

This CDR3 comprises 17 residues. The V gene's germline CDR1 is MNHEY and CDR2 SMNVEV (reference sequence). The sequence derives from a human donor who had recovered from COVID-19. The source was CD4+ T cells from blood, cultured in vitro, collected before SARS-CoV-2 vaccination. J is TRBJ2-3 and V is TRBV27; 8 bases align to TRBD2. CDR3 residues: CANAPPRLANSTDTQYF. For the CDR3, the DNA is TGTGCAAACGCACCCCCTCGACTAGCGAACAGCACAGATACGCAGTATTTT.